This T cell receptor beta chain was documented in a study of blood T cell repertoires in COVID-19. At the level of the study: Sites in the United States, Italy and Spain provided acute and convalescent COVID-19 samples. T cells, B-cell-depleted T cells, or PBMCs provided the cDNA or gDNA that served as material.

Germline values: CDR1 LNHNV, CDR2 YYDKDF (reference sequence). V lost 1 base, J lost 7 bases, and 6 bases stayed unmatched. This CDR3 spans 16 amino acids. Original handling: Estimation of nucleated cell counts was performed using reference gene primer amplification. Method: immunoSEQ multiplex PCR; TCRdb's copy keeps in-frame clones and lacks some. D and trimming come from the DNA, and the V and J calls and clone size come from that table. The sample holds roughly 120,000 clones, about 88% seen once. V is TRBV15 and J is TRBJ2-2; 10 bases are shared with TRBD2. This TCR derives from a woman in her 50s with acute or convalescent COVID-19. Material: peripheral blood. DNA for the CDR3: TGTGCCACCAGCAGAGGCCTAGCGGGAGTCGGCGGGGAGCTGTTTTTT. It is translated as CATSRGLAGVGGELFF.